This record concerns one T cell receptor beta chain sequence. Only a few counts were recorded for this clone. The antigen it binds to is not known. Base qualities are not recorded, but no much larger clone differs from it by a single base. The sample originates from a study of PD-1 blockade in classical Hodgkin lymphoma (dated by TCRdb to 2020 to 2021). About the study as a whole: Nivolumab dosing was 3 mg/kg intravenously every 2 weeks, continuing until either disease progression or unacceptable toxicity. The study used TCR beta sequencing and CyTOF to define a peripheral blood immune signature of response to PD-1 blockade in classical Hodgkin lymphoma.

The Qiagen DNeasy kit was used to extract genomic DNA from unsorted PBMCs and from the negatively selected CD4+ and CD8+ fractions. Amplification of TCR beta CDR3 regions was done by immunoSEQ multiplex PCR with primers that anneal to V and J segments. A synthetic immune receptor repertoire was used to minimize amplification bias, and any residual bias was removed computationally once sequencing was done. Processing in the source paper ran as follows. Repertoire diversity was quantified as the Shannon entropy index using custom Python scripts. Unsorted, CD4+ and CD8+ repertoires were analyzed separately, except for combined analyses in which CD4+ and CD8+ sequences were merged in silico. Clonal expansion was defined as at least a 2-fold frequency increase after treatment relative to C1D1, with a pseudocount of 0.5 for undetected baseline clones. Clones with 0 or 1 copy at C1D1 were classified as singleton clones, and clones with 2 or more copies were classified as non-singleton clones. By matching protein sequences in sorted samples from the same patient, clones expanded in unsorted samples were annotated as CD4+, CD8+ or unknown. Wilcoxon tests on paired samples were used to test changes in diversity from C1D1 to C4D1. TCRdb took this table from immuneACCESS and kept in-frame rearrangements with V and J called. Such tables lack part of the clones; where checked against another copy, unresolved V genes explain under half of the gap, and the rest is unexplained. V and J calls and clone size follow that table, whereas D and trimming were derived from the DNA. Counted in this sample were 4,000 or so clones; about two thirds of them appeared once. Of the sample, about 34% falls within the top ten clones.

The CDR3, cysteine through phenylalanine, is 13 amino acids long. CDR3 DNA is the only sequence kept; it has 39 bases, read in frame from the first base. CDR1 and CDR2, per the germline V gene, are SGDLS and YYNGEE. V is reduced by 4 bases and J by 9 bases, leaving a spacing of 14 bases between them. General findings and caveats noted by the study authors: Patients starting nivolumab less than 1 year after ASCT had lower diversity and were excluded from later analyses to avoid confounding by immune reconstitution. Baseline diversity similar to that of newly diagnosed patients was observed in trial patients achieving complete response, whereas significantly lower diversity was observed in partial responders and progressors. A significant rise by C4D1 was seen in CD4+ but not CD8+ TCR diversity (p=0.0027 vs p=0.16), with the rise being most apparent in complete responders (p=0.02). The study was restricted to a single clinical trial cohort, and the causes of repertoire differences, possibly disease activity or prior therapy, were left undefined. Baseline TCR diversity was reported as lower in newly diagnosed patients than in healthy donors, and lower still in relapsed/refractory patients.

The time point label corresponds to: cycle 4 day 1 (C4D1), after 6 weeks of nivolumab. Relapse after autologous stem cell transplantation had occurred in all trial patients, and cohorts A, B and C were distinguished by prior brentuximab vedotin exposure. CD8+ T cells were purified from thawed PBMCs by magnetic negative selection with a Miltenyi CD8+ T cell isolation kit. A total of over 50 patients with relapsed/refractory classical Hodgkin lymphoma made up the trial cohort, and each patient's best overall response was complete response, partial response or progressive disease. In the multi-cohort phase II CheckMate 205 trial, trial patients received single-agent nivolumab. Best overall response was determined by an independent review committee according to the 2007 International Working Group response criteria. Trial PBMCs were obtained immediately prior to nivolumab initiation (C1D1) and on therapy at cycle 2 day 1 and cycle 4 day 1. Peripheral blood was collected in 8 mL Vacutainer Cell Preparation Tubes, from which PBMCs were isolated by centrifugation and then cryopreserved. Purified CD4+ and CD8+ fractions were generated only in cases for which an additional PBMC sample was available. Magnetically labelled cells were removed on LS columns in a quadroMACS separator, and the flow-through was retained as the purified fraction.

This chain joins TRBV9 to TRBJ1-5, with the D gene call left open. The TCR originated in a human donor with classical Hodgkin lymphoma. Specimen: CD8+ T cells from blood, collected before the fourth cycle of nivolumab. At the DNA level, the sequence is TGTGCCAGCAGCCAGGACCAGCGGTGGCCCCAGCATTTT. It is translated as CASSQDQRWPQHF.